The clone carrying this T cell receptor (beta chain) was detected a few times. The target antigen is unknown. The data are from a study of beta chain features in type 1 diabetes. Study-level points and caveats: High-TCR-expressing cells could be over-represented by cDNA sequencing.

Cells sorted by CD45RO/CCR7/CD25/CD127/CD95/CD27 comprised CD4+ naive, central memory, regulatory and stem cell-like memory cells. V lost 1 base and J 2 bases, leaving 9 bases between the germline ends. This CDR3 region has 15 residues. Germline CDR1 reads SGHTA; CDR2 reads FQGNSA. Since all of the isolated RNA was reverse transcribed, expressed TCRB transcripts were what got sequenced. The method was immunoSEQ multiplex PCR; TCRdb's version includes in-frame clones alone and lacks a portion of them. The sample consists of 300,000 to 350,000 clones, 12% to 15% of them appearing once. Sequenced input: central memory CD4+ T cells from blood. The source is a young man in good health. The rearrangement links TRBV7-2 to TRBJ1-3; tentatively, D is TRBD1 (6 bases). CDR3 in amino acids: CASSLVAGAGNTIYF. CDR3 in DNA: TGTGCCAGCAGCTTAGTAGCAGGGGCTGGAAACACCATATATTTT. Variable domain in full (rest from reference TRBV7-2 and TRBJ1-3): GAGVSQSPSNKVTEKGKDVELRCDPISGHTALYWYRQSLGQGLEFLIYFQGNSAPDKSGLPSDRFSAERTGGSVSTLTIQRTQQEDSAVYLCASSLVAGAGNTIYFGEGSWLTVV.